The entry below describes one TCR beta chain. Germline CDR1 is LGHNA and CDR2 is YNFKEQ. The CDR3 runs 13 residues. V shed 4 bases and J 8 bases; nucleotides not matched to a gene: 7. This sample is drawn from a study of control samples from healthy donors and cancer patients. Using immunoSEQ multiplex PCR, the repertoire was profiled, and TCRdb retains in-frame clones only, with some absent. The sample has about 150,000 clones; about 91% are singletons. The sample consisted of blood. The chain is built from TRBV4-2 and TRBJ1-2, with TRBD1 matching 7 bases. This TCR was recovered from a woman aged 40 to 55 in good health. The CDR3 spells CASSPGGIRGYTF. The CDR3 coding sequence is TGTGCCAGCAGCCCAGGGGGGATCAGGGGCTACACCTTC.